This T cell receptor (beta chain) was sequenced during a study of cytomegalovirus exposure and HLA in healthy donors. Study-level results: Sequencing likely generated an artifact that appeared as a cluster of highly shared sequence variants.

Note on this clone: The antigen remains undetermined.

With 60 Vbeta and 13 Jbeta primers, the PCR was carried out. Some clones are missing from TCRdb's copy, which holds only in-frame ones; the method was immunoSEQ multiplex PCR. The sample includes fewer than 130,000 clones, roughly 86% of them seen just once. The receptor was isolated from a man aged 40-50 years in good health and CMV-seronegative. Sequencing used PBMCs.

The CDR3: CASSSSGGTYNEQFF. For the CDR3, the DNA is TGTGCCAGCAGCTCTAGCGGGGGGACCTACAATGAGCAGTTCTTC. This chain links TRBV5-4 with TRBJ2-1; 11 bases fit TRBD2. This CDR3 is built from 15 residues. Germline CDR1 is SGHNT and CDR2 is YYREEE (reference sequence). With 3 bases clipped from V and 2 bases from J, the junction kept 1 base outside the gene matches.